This entry lists 21 T cell receptor beta chains sequenced from one sample in a study of regulatory T cells in long-lasting Graves disease. Described time point: newly diagnosed GD, antithyroid drugs for less than 3 months. RNA extracted from PBMCs served as the sequencing template. The TCR beta library used iRepertoire HTBI primers with Arm-PCR amplification of CDR3. Each CDR3 protein gets one entry after TCRdb re-called the multiplex PCR reads with MiXCR. The table lists some 250,000 distinct CDR3 sequences, around 20% of them singletons, with 22% in the top ten. The sequenced sample was peripheral blood mononuclear cells (PBMCs), obtained at new diagnosis, from a patient treated with antithyroid drugs. These receptors came from a female donor with Graves disease.

The rearrangement joins TRBV20-1 to TRBJ2-3; the match to TRBD2 covers 8 bases. CDR1 and CDR2 (germline): DFQATT, SNEGSKA (reference sequence). There are 16 residues in the CDR3. J lost 4 bases, V lost 2 bases, and 11 bases had no gene match. CDR3 in amino acids: CSARPTGGVTADTQYF. The CDR3 DNA reads as TGCAGTGCTAGACCCACCGGGGGGGTAACGGCAGATACGCAGTATTTT.

With respect to this clonotype: A read error is the likely source, as a far larger clone sits one nucleotide away. The chain is built from TRBV11-1 and TRBJ1-4; D is undetermined. The CDR3 loop spans 13 amino acids. The germline V gene has CDR1 SGHAT and CDR2 FQDESV (reference sequence). The CDR3 coding sequence is TGTGCCAGCAGCTTCGGGATTCGAGAAAAACTGTCTTTT. Encoded protein: CASSFGIREKLSF.

This clonotype was recorded many times. The rearrangement joins TRBV11-3 to TRBJ2-1, with 11 bases matching TRBD2. The CDR3 covers 15 residues. V shed 6 bases, J shed 4 bases, and the junction held 5 bases outside the gene matches. Germline V gene sequence: CDR1 SGHNT, CDR2 YENEEA. The CDR3 DNA follows: TGTGCCAGCAGGGGAACTAGCGGGAGATACAATGAGCAGTTCTTC. Protein sequence: CASRGTSGRYNEQFF.

This clonotype was detected ten times or more. The chain joins TRBV28 to TRBJ2-3; D perhaps matches TRBD1 (6 bases). This CDR3 region has 15 residues. Germline V CDR1 and CDR2: MDHEN, SYDVKM. V lost 3 bases to trimming and J lost 0 bases, with 10 bases between them. CDR3 in amino acids: CASSLPGHSTDTQYF. In DNA, the CDR3 is TGTGCCAGCAGTTTGCCGGGACATAGCACAGATACGCAGTATTTT.

This clonotype was counted at least ten times. The chain carries TRBV20-1 and TRBJ2-7; D call uncertain. CDR1 is DFQATT and CDR2 is SNEGSKA in the germline V gene (reference sequence). This CDR3 region has 11 residues. V lost 6 bases and J 3 bases, leaving 9 bases between the germline ends. In DNA form, the CDR3 reads TGCAGTGCAGGAGACAACTACGAGCAGTACTTC. Translation gives CSAGDNYEQYF.

This clonotype was observed at least ten times. CDR3 coding DNA: TGTGCCAGCGGGACCCTACATATTAATGAAAAACTGTTTTTT. This translates into CASGTLHINEKLFF. This chain joins TRBV12-3 or TRBV12-4 and TRBJ1-4; a possible D gene is TRBD1 (5 bases). The CDR3 is made up of 14 amino acids. V was cut by 8 bases and J by 4 bases, with 14 bases left in between.

The V call is TRBV27, the J call TRBJ2-3; 10 nucleotides match TRBD2. The CDR3 is 17 residues long. V gave up 4 bases and J gave up 0 bases; unmatched junction bases: 7. The germline V gene has CDR1 MNHEY and CDR2 SMNVEV (reference sequence). CDR3 region: CASSSQGLAYSTDTQYF. The CDR3 DNA sequence: TGTGCCAGCAGTTCGCAGGGACTAGCGTATAGCACAGATACGCAGTATTTT.

This clonotype appeared many times. The V call is TRBV7-3, the J call TRBJ2-1, with 12 nucleotides matching TRBD1. CDR1 SGHTA and CDR2 FQGTGA come from the germline V gene. This CDR3 is built from 13 residues. After removal of 5 bases from V and 9 bases from J, the junction contained 2 bases not matched to a gene. The CDR3 DNA reads TGTGCCAGCAGCGGGACAGGGGGCTCTGAGCAGTTCTTC. Its translation: CASSGTGGSEQFF.

This clonotype was counted many times. The rearrangement joins TRBV3-1 to TRBJ2-1; 11 bases align to TRBD2. Germline trimming cut 3 bases from V and 7 bases from J; bases unmatched to any gene: 11. Germline assignment: CDR1 LGHDT and CDR2 YNNKEL (reference sequence). The CDR3 length is 17 residues. The CDR3 region is CASSHSTSGMRGNEQFF. CDR3 nucleotides: TGTGCCAGCAGCCACTCGACTAGCGGGATGCGGGGGAATGAGCAGTTCTTC.

This clonotype was detected ten times or more. CDR3 residues: CASRPHTPAGVATDTQYF. CDR3 sequence (DNA): TGTGCCAGCAGACCCCATACCCCAGCGGGAGTGGCGACAGATACGCAGTATTTT. J is TRBJ2-3 and V is TRBV12-3 or TRBV12-4; 8 nucleotides align to TRBD2. The CDR3 has 18 residues. V shed 6 bases, J shed 3 bases, and the junction held 17 bases outside the gene matches.

J is TRBJ2-7 and V is TRBV4-1; 11 bases align to TRBD2. There are 16 residues in the CDR3. Germline loops: CDR1 MGHRA, CDR2 YSYEKL. The V segment lost 3 bases and the J segment 3 bases; nucleotides outside the gene matches: 7. This chain's CDR3 is CASSQPTSGSGYEQYF. DNA of the CDR3: TGCGCCAGCAGCCAGCCTACTAGCGGGAGTGGCTACGAGCAGTACTTC.

The table lists this clonotype with many counts. The chain employs TRBV6-2 or TRBV6-3 and TRBJ2-7, with D hard to call. Germline CDR1 is MNHEY and CDR2 is SVGEGT. The CDR3 extends over 14 amino acids. Deletions cut 1 base from V and 6 bases from J, with 13 bases between. The DNA for the CDR3 is TGTGCCAGCAGTTACTGGGTCGACGAAGGCGAGCAGTACTTC. The encoded protein is CASSYWVDEGEQYF.

This clonotype was observed many times. This chain uses TRBV28 with TRBJ1-2; D not certain. V shed 2 bases and J shed 0 bases, with 10 bases lying between them. The CDR3 is made up of 15 amino acids. Germline V lookup: CDR1 MDHEN, CDR2 SYDVKM. The CDR3 loop is CASSLPGPANYGYTF. For the CDR3, the DNA is TGTGCCAGCAGTTTACCCGGACCGGCTAACTATGGCTACACCTTC.

This clonotype was counted at least ten times. The CDR3 reads CASSLTPGQVGDEQFF. The DNA for the CDR3 is TGTGCCAGCAGCCTAACCCCGGGACAGGTAGGGGATGAGCAGTTCTTC. The gene calls are TRBV3-1 and TRBJ2-1, with 8 nucleotides matching TRBD1. The CDR3 extends over 16 amino acids. Germline assignment: CDR1 LGHDT and CDR2 YNNKEL (reference sequence). With V trimmed by 4 bases and J by 8 bases, 13 bases remained unmatched.

This clonotype was seen a few times. A much larger clone sits a single nucleotide away, making a read error possible. The V and J genes are TRBV30 and TRBJ2-1; 11 bases map to TRBD2. The length of the CDR3 is 14 residues. The junction had 6 bases not matched to a gene; V was cut back by 1 base and J by 10 bases. In germline, CDR1 is GTSNPN, CDR2 SVGIG (reference sequence). For the CDR3, the DNA is TGTGCCTGGAGTGAAACTAGCGGGAGCTACGAGCAGTTCTTC. Protein: CAWSETSGSYEQFF. The complete variable domain, with remaining parts taken from reference TRBV30 and TRBJ2-1, reads SQTIHQWPATLVQPVGSPLSLECTVEGTSNPNLYWYRQAAGRGLQLLFYSVGIGQISSEVPQNLSASRPQDRQFILSSKKLLLSDSGFYLCAWSETSGSYEQFFGPGTRLTVL.

There are many counts of this clonotype. The chain uses TRBV18 and TRBJ2-1, with D perhaps TRBD2 (6 bases). The CDR3 runs to 15 residues. Trimming left V 3 bases short and J 9 bases short, with 18 bases between. CDR1 and CDR2 from the germline V gene are KGHSH and LQKENI. The CDR3: CASSPPTSIGFEQFF. In DNA form, the CDR3 reads TGTGCCAGCTCACCCCCGACTAGTATTGGATTTGAGCAGTTCTTC.

The V gene is TRBV10-3, the J gene TRBJ1-1; unclear D gene. Trimming pared 0 bases from V and 4 bases from J, leaving 9 bases between. CDR3 length: 14 amino acids. Germline V CDR1 and CDR2: ENHRY, SYGVKD. The CDR3: CAISESGVGTEAFF. The CDR3 bases are TGTGCCATCAGTGAGTCCGGGGTAGGCACTGAAGCTTTCTTT.

This sequence joins TRBV12-3 or TRBV12-4 and TRBJ1-2; 7 nucleotides line up with TRBD1. The CDR3 is made up of 15 amino acids. V shed 0 bases, J shed 4 bases, and the junction held 5 bases outside the gene matches. The CDR3 region is CASSLARRQGYGYTF. In DNA form, the CDR3 reads TGTGCCAGCAGTTTAGCGAGGAGACAGGGCTATGGCTACACCTTC.

This clonotype was seen many times. The chain combines TRBV7-8 with TRBJ2-1; 9 positions match TRBD1. The CDR3 is made up of 14 amino acids. Per germline, CDR1 SGHVS and CDR2 FQNEAQ. Germline trimming cut 5 bases from V and 5 bases from J; bases unmatched to any gene: 4. The CDR3 nucleotides are TGTGCCAGCAGCCGCCGGGACAGGGACAATGAGCAGTTCTTC. Its protein product is CASSRRDRDNEQFF.

This clonotype was counted many times. The rearrangement joins TRBV12-3 or TRBV12-4 to TRBJ2-5, with D perhaps matching TRBD1 (5 bases). The CDR3 consists of 13 residues. V was clipped by 7 bases and J by 2 bases, with 11 bases between them. The CDR3 DNA sequence: TGTGCCAGCAAGGTCAGGGCGCAAGAGACCCAGTACTTC. As protein: CASKVRAQETQYF.

There are many counts of this clonotype. The genes are TRBV20-1 and TRBJ2-4; 10 bases fit TRBD2. This CDR3 contains 15 residues. Trimming removed 5 bases from V and 3 bases from J; junction bases left unmatched: 7. The germline CDR1 and CDR2 sequences are DFQATT and SNEGSKA (reference sequence). The CDR3 nucleotides are TGCAGTGCTGATACAGGACTAGCGGTCAAAAACATTCAGTACTTC. Amino acids: CSADTGLAVKNIQYF.